This entry describes one T cell receptor (beta chain). Its antigen is not known. This specimen belongs to a study of graft-versus-host responses after intestinal transplantation. Background on the study: Every recipient underwent anti-thymocyte globulin induction, then tacrolimus and steroids for two to four years. Overall study results and limits: Across patients carrying graft-donor T cell macrochimerism, allografts held high graft-versus-host to host-versus-graft clonal ratios. Among circulating GvH clones, peak levels were associated with early post-transplant declines in HvG clones. GvH clones were found in recipient marrow; some appeared first in ileum or blood.

Germline trimming cut 10 bases from V and 1 base from J; bases unmatched to any gene: 8. Germline V gene lookup returns CDR1 MDHEN and CDR2 SYDVKM. This CDR3 has 14 amino acids. Generated by immunoSEQ multiplex PCR, the TCRdb table keeps only in-frame clones and is missing some. This sample yields about 98,000 clones, of which under 85% are seen a single time; about a sixth belongs to the top ten. This chain connects TRBV28 to TRBJ2-7; 9 bases are shared with TRBD1. The sequencing here drew on unstimulated CD8+ T cells sorted from spleen or lymph node cells, taken before intestinal transplant. The TCR was taken from a human donor who received an intestinal transplant. The CDR3 loop is CATETGGMSYEQYF. DNA for the CDR3: TGTGCCACCGAGACAGGGGGGATGTCCTACGAGCAGTACTTC.